These 14 T cell receptor beta chains came from one sample sequenced in a study of CD8 T cells in Susac syndrome. Reverse transcription of roughly 0.5 to 1 ug RNA was carried out with random hexamers. One entry per CDR3 protein results from TCRdb running MiXCR on the immunoSEQ multiplex PCR reads. Here the sample spans roughly 180,000 distinct CDR3 sequences, about 95% being singletons. Sequencing used CD4+ T cells from PBMCs. The receptors originated from a human donor in good health.

The V gene is TRBV20-1, the J gene TRBJ2-1; 7 nucleotides match TRBD2. Germline assignment: CDR1 DFQATT and CDR2 SNEGSKA (reference sequence). V lost 1 base, J lost 6 bases, and 6 bases stayed unmatched. This CDR3 has 14 residues. The CDR3 sequence is CSARGRTSFNEQFF. In DNA, the CDR3 is TGCAGTGCTAGAGGCAGGACTAGTTTCAATGAGCAGTTCTTC.

DNA for the CDR3: TGCAGTGCTCCCCGCGCAGGGGTAACGGACGAGCAGTACTTC. Amino acids: CSAPRAGVTDEQYF. The V and J genes are TRBV20-1 and TRBJ2-7, with D maybe TRBD1 (6 bases). The germline gives CDR1 DFQATT, CDR2 SNEGSKA (reference sequence). There are 14 residues in the CDR3. The germline V and J ends were trimmed by 5 bases and 5 bases, with 19 bases remaining between them.

The chain joins TRBV20-1 to TRBJ2-3, with 10 nucleotides matching TRBD2. The V segment lost 6 bases and the J segment 1 base; nucleotides outside the gene matches: 10. The germline V gene encodes CDR1 DFQATT and CDR2 SNEGSKA (reference sequence). The CDR3 has 16 residues. CDR3 in amino acids: CSAPIVAGGGTDTQYF. CDR3 DNA: TGCAGTGCCCCAATAGTAGCGGGAGGCGGCACAGATACGCAGTATTTT.

The J gene is TRBJ2-3, the V gene TRBV7-9; D is unclear. V was cut by 7 bases and J by 1 base, with 9 bases left in between. This CDR3 has 13 amino acids. Germline V CDR1 and CDR2: SEHNR, FQNEAQ (reference sequence). CDR3 DNA: TGTGCCAGCACCCATGGGGGCACAGATACGCAGTATTTT. This encodes CASTHGGTDTQYF. Full variable domain (outside the CDR3, taken from reference TRBV7-9 and TRBJ2-3): DTGVSQNPRHKITKRGQNVTFRCDPISEHNRLYWYRQTLGQGPEFLTYFQNEAQLEKSRLLSDRFSAERPKGSFSTLEIQRTEQGDSAMYLCASTHGGTDTQYFGPGTRLTVL.

This chain joins TRBV7-3 and TRBJ2-5; 9 bases are a match to TRBD2. In germline, CDR1 is SGHTA, CDR2 FQGTGA. With 1 base clipped from V and 7 bases from J, the junction kept 4 bases outside the gene matches. The CDR3 is made up of 14 amino acids. The CDR3: CASSLIAGEVTQYF. The CDR3 bases are TGTGCCAGCAGCTTAATAGCGGGAGAGGTGACCCAGTACTTC. The full variable domain, rest sourced from reference TRBV7-3 and TRBJ2-5, is GAGVSQTPSNKVTEKGKYVELRCDPISGHTALYWYRQSLGQGPEFLIYFQGTGAADDSGLPNDRFFAVRPEGSVSTLKIQRTERGDSAVYLCASSLIAGEVTQYFGPGTRLLVL.

The chain is built from TRBV30 and TRBJ2-1; 10 bases are shared with TRBD2. The V gene's germline CDR1 is GTSNPN and CDR2 SVGIG (reference sequence). The CDR3 contains 15 residues. With 2 bases clipped from V and 5 bases from J, the junction kept 6 bases outside the gene matches. In nucleotides, the CDR3 is TGTGCCTGGAGTCCCGGACTAGCGGTAAACAATGAGCAGTTCTTC. Residues: CAWSPGLAVNNEQFF.

The chain joins TRBV29-1 to TRBJ2-1, with 12 bases identical to TRBD1. This CDR3 has 14 amino acids. In germline, CDR1 is SQVTM, CDR2 ANQGSEA. V was clipped by 7 bases and J by 2 bases; unmatched bases: 3. CDR3 in amino acids: CSGGQGATYNEQFF. The CDR3 bases are TGCAGCGGGGGACAGGGGGCCACCTACAATGAGCAGTTCTTC.

The chain has TRBV28 and TRBJ2-7, with unresolved D. The length of the CDR3 is 11 residues. Trimming shortened V by 6 bases and J by 2 bases, and 5 bases separated the two germline ends. Germline V gene sequence: CDR1 MDHEN, CDR2 SYDVKM. CDR3 residues: CASRSTYEQYF. Here the CDR3 DNA reads TGTGCCAGCAGGTCTACCTACGAGCAGTACTTC.

The chain recombines TRBV15 with TRBJ2-3; D call uncertain. This CDR3 region has 13 residues. The germline gives CDR1 LNHNV, CDR2 YYDKDF (reference sequence). V shed 6 bases and J shed 1 base, with 8 bases lying between them. CDR3 in DNA: TGTGCCACCAGAGGGTTTGGCACAGATACGCAGTATTTT. Protein product: CATRGFGTDTQYF.

This clonotype appeared once. The genes are TRBV29-1 and TRBJ2-3, with 7 bases lining up with TRBD2. V dropped 4 bases and J dropped 1; count of bases not matched to a gene: 11. Germline CDR1 and CDR2: SQVTM and ANQGSEA. CDR3 length: 16 residues. In nucleotides, the CDR3 is TGCAGCGTTGCAGATGTGCGGGAGAGGGGCACAGATACGCAGTATTTT. Its protein product is CSVADVRERGTDTQYF.

The chain joins TRBV30 to TRBJ1-2, with D maybe TRBD1 (6 bases). V lost 3 bases to trimming and J lost 2 bases, with 16 bases between them. The germline V gene encodes CDR1 GTSNPN and CDR2 SVGIG (reference sequence). The CDR3 spans 15 residues. The CDR3 loop reads CAWRAPGQPNYGYTF. The CDR3 coding sequence is TGTGCCTGGAGGGCGCCTGGACAGCCCAACTATGGCTACACCTTC.

The rearrangement links TRBV30 to TRBJ2-2; TRBD1 matches 8 bases. V dropped 5 bases and J dropped 4; count of bases not matched to a gene: 3. From germline, CDR1 is GTSNPN and CDR2 SVGIG (reference sequence). The CDR3 loop spans 13 amino acids. As DNA, the CDR3 is TGTGCCTGGGACAGGGGCTCCACCGGGGAGCTGTTTTTT. This gives the protein CAWDRGSTGELFF.

This chain connects TRBV20-1 to TRBJ2-3, with TRBD2 identical over 14 bases. The CDR3 spans 17 residues. The trim removed 3 bases at V and 0 bases at J, leaving 5 bases unmatched. Germline V gene lookup returns CDR1 DFQATT and CDR2 SNEGSKA (reference sequence). CDR3: CSARGLAGDASTDTQYF. The CDR3 nucleotides are TGCAGTGCTAGGGGACTAGCGGGAGATGCAAGCACAGATACGCAGTATTTT.

The V and J genes are TRBV5-4 and TRBJ1-1; D gene uncertain. Germline V gene lookup returns CDR1 SGHNT and CDR2 YYREEE (reference sequence). V lost 4 bases to trimming and J lost 3 bases, with 16 bases between them. CDR3 length equals 15 residues. The CDR3 nucleotides read TGTGCCAGCAGCCGCCCTGGACGGCCGGACACTGAAGCTTTCTTT. Encoded protein: CASSRPGRPDTEAFF. Complete variable domain (other parts from reference TRBV5-4 and TRBJ1-1): ETGVTQSPTHLIKTRGQQVTLRCSSQSGHNTVSWYQQALGQGPQFIFQYYREEENGRGNFPPRFSGLQFPNYSSELNVNALELDDSALYLCASSRPGRPDTEAFFGQGTRLTVV.